These 18 T cell receptor beta chains were all obtained from the same sample, sequenced in a study of blood T cells in healthy people across ages. A second about 6 to 12 cycle PCR used barcoded and J-beta primers. TCRdb itself ran the 5' RACE reads through MiXCR, one entry per CDR3 protein. The table has over a million distinct CDR3 sequences, 45% seen once. Input material: blood. These receptor sequences come from a woman between 55 and 75 years old in good health.

The J gene is TRBJ1-2, the V gene TRBV20-1; no clear D. Germline CDR1 reads DFQATT; CDR2 reads SNEGSKA (reference sequence). V shed 7 bases and J shed 0 bases, with 12 bases lying between them. The CDR3 has 13 residues. CDR3 in DNA: TGCAGTGAGTCACAGTTAGCTAACTATGGCTACACCTTC. Translated, it gives CSESQLANYGYTF.

The chain joins TRBV6-1 to TRBJ2-1; TRBD1 agrees at 7 bases. Germline-derived CDR1 and CDR2 are MNHNS and SASEGT. This CDR3 has 17 amino acids. V shed 5 bases, J shed 6 bases, and the junction held 16 bases outside the gene matches. The CDR3 DNA reads as TGTGCCAGCAGTCCAAACACCGGGACAGTTGATTTCAATGAGCAGTTCTTC. This encodes CASSPNTGTVDFNEQFF.

As to this clonotype: A much larger clone differs by one base, so this may be a read error. The chain links TRBV29-1 to TRBJ2-7; D is possibly TRBD1 (5 bases). Trimming cost V 5 bases and J 7 bases, with 12 bases left between them. Germline V lookup: CDR1 SQVTM, CDR2 ANQGSEA. CDR3 size: 11 residues. CDR3 DNA sequence: TGCAGCGTTACCAGGGCTGGTGAGCAGTACTTC. Translating gives CSVTRAGEQYF.

The CDR3: CSAVTGKGQPQHF. In DNA form, the CDR3 reads TGCAGTGCAGTTACAGGGAAAGGGCAGCCCCAGCATTTT. This chain links TRBV20-1 with TRBJ1-5, with a weak D call TRBD1 (6 bases). V was shortened by 6 bases and J by 7 bases, with 16 bases between the two germline ends. The CDR3 runs 13 residues. CDR1 and CDR2 (germline): DFQATT, SNEGSKA (reference sequence).

The chain links TRBV5-4 to TRBJ1-2; 7 bases line up with TRBD1. From germline, CDR1 is SGHNT and CDR2 YYREEE (reference sequence). The length of the CDR3 is 16 residues. The junction had 15 bases not matched to a gene; V was cut back by 2 bases and J by 8 bases. The CDR3 DNA reads TGTGCCAGCAGCTTTGGTTCAAGGGGGCGGCTCGCGGGCTACACCTTC. Residues: CASSFGSRGRLAGYTF.

This clonotype has only a few counts. This may be a read error: a much more frequent sequence differs by one nucleotide. The chain carries TRBV12-3 or TRBV12-4 and TRBJ2-1; D uncertain. CDR3 length equals 11 residues. V lost 4 bases, J lost 5 bases, and 3 bases lay in between. The CDR3 reads CASSYHNEQFF. DNA of the CDR3: TGTGCCAGCAGTTACCACAATGAGCAGTTCTTC.

This clonotype appeared a few times. CDR3 protein: CASSFTSGEQYF. As DNA, the CDR3 is TGTGCCAGCAGCTTTACTTCCGGCGAGCAGTACTTC. The V call is TRBV5-8, the J call TRBJ2-7; D remains ambiguous. This CDR3 has 12 residues. Per the germline V gene, CDR1 is SGHTS and CDR2 is YDEGEE. Trimming took off 2 bases at V and 6 bases at J, with 9 bases between the two ends.

The table lists this clonotype with a few counts. The V gene is TRBV20-1, the J gene TRBJ2-3; 12 positions agree with TRBD2. V dropped 1 base and J dropped 3; count of bases not matched to a gene: 2. The CDR3 is 15 residues long. In germline, CDR1 is DFQATT, CDR2 SNEGSKA (reference sequence). The DNA for the CDR3 is TGCAGTGCTAGAGTAGGACTAGCGGGAACAGATACGCAGTATTTT. Translation gives CSARVGLAGTDTQYF.

In DNA, the CDR3 is TGCAGCGTTGAGGGCCACCAAGAGACCCAGTACTTC. Its protein is CSVEGHQETQYF. This chain links TRBV29-1 with TRBJ2-5; D is unresolved. The CDR3 extends over 12 amino acids. Germline V gene lookup returns CDR1 SQVTM and CDR2 ANQGSEA. V was cut by 3 bases and J by 0 bases, with 5 bases left in between.

The chain combines TRBV29-1 with TRBJ2-3; weak D call: TRBD2 (6 bases). This CDR3 is 15 amino acids long. Germline V lookup: CDR1 SQVTM, CDR2 ANQGSEA. V lost 2 bases, J lost 2 bases, and 14 bases lay in between. CDR3 bases: TGCAGCGTTGAAAATATAGCGGACTACACAGATACGCAGTATTTT. This codes for CSVENIADYTDTQYF.

The CDR3 nucleotides are TGTGCCAGCAGGCGGGGTAGCGGGAGACCCCAAGTGGCCCAGTACTTC. Its translation is CASRRGSGRPQVAQYF. V and J are TRBV12-3 or TRBV12-4 and TRBJ2-5, with TRBD2 matching over 9 bases. V was clipped by 6 bases and J by 9 bases; unmatched bases: 17. This CDR3 contains 16 residues.

The chain recombines TRBV18 with TRBJ2-1; TRBD1 matches at 11 bases. Trimming at V came to 3 bases and at J to 0 bases, leaving 1 base not matched to a gene. The CDR3 covers 16 residues. CDR1 and CDR2 (germline): KGHSH, LQKENI. The CDR3 DNA follows: TGTGCCAGCTCACCTGGGACAGGGGGCTCCTACAATGAGCAGTTCTTC. This codes for CASSPGTGGSYNEQFF.

The chain links TRBV7-2 to TRBJ1-1, with D uncertain. The germline CDR1 and CDR2 sequences are SGHTA and FQGNSA. The ends were cut back, 5 bases at V and 4 bases at J, with 11 bases in the middle. The CDR3 has 13 residues. The CDR3 sequence is CASSRQLSTEAFF. As DNA, the CDR3 is TGTGCCAGCAGCCGGCAGCTGAGCACTGAAGCTTTCTTT.

A few counts support this clonotype. The chain couples TRBV5-6 to TRBJ2-7, with 12 bases fitting TRBD1. V lost 4 bases to trimming and J lost 5 bases; unmatched junction nucleotides: 7. CDR1 SGHDT and CDR2 YYEEEE come from the germline V gene. The CDR3 has 15 amino acids. Written as DNA, the CDR3 is TGTGCCAGCAGCCTGATCGGGACAGGGGGCAACGAGCAGTACTTC. Translated: CASSLIGTGGNEQYF.

This clonotype occurred a few times. V usage is TRBV5-1 and J usage is TRBJ1-1; 9 nucleotides align to TRBD1. The CDR3 is 16 residues long. Trimming at V came to 0 bases and at J to 7 bases, leaving 10 bases not matched to a gene. Per the germline V gene, CDR1 is SGHRS and CDR2 is YFSETQ. The CDR3 DNA reads as TGCGCCAGCAGCTTGGTGGGACAGGGAAGAAACTTTGAAGCTTTCTTT. This translates into CASSLVGQGRNFEAFF. Full variable domain (rest looked up from reference TRBV5-1 and TRBJ1-1): KAGVTQTPRYLIKTRGQQVTLSCSPISGHRSVSWYQQTPGQGLQFLFEYFSETQRNKGNFPGRFSGRQFSNSRSEMNVSTLELGDSALYLCASSLVGQGRNFEAFFGQGTRLTVV.

This rearrangement joins TRBV7-9 to TRBJ2-7, with D hard to call. The V end was cut by 4 bases, the J end by 3 bases, with 13 bases between. CDR1 and CDR2 from the germline V gene are SEHNR and FQNEAQ (reference sequence). This CDR3 is built from 14 residues. CDR3 in DNA: TGTGCCAGCAGCTCGGCGCAGGTAAACTACGAGCAGTACTTC. Translated, it gives CASSSAQVNYEQYF.

The DNA of the CDR3 is TGTGCCACCAGTGACTCTGACAGTCGGAGCACAGATACGCAGTATTTT. Translating it yields CATSDSDSRSTDTQYF. The rearrangement uses TRBV24-1 and TRBJ2-3, with D perhaps TRBD1 (5 bases). The germline V and J ends were trimmed by 4 bases and 0 bases, with 13 bases remaining between them. The germline gives CDR1 KGHDR, CDR2 SFDVKD. CDR3 length: 16 residues.

This clonotype was counted a few times. The chain uses TRBV10-3 and TRBJ2-7, with D perhaps assigned TRBD1 or TRBD2 (5 bases each). The CDR3 runs to 13 residues. Trimming left V 4 bases short and J 5 bases short, with 12 bases between. Germline V gene data show CDR1 as ENHRY and CDR2 as SYGVKD. Here the CDR3 DNA reads TGTGCCATCAGTGGACAGAGGGTCCACGAGCAGTACTTC. It codes for CAISGQRVHEQYF.